The rows below give T cell receptor beta chains drawn from one sample of a study of T-cell reconstitution after alpha-beta-depleted transplantation in children. TCRdb recomputed calls from the PCR reads with MiXCR, one row per CDR3 protein. In the table there are 400,000 to 550,000 distinct CDR3 sequences, roughly 10% of which are singletons. Sequenced here: PBMCs, sampled before TCRalphabeta/CD19-depleted stem cell transplant. The receptor source for this set is a child aged 2 to 10 with inherited bone marrow failure, due to receive a stem cell transplant. CDR3s include the opening cysteine and the closing phenylalanine or tryptophan. D genes are given only for firm matches. Not all rows give a size; the values are once, few, many and, for expanded clones, a class.

TRBJ2-7,TRBV27,many,TRBD1,CASSWDRGRGEQYF,TGTGCCAGCAGTTGGGACAGGGGGCGCGGGGAGCAGTACTTC
TRBJ2-7,TRBV6-2/TRBV6-3,few,TRBD2,CASSPQSTSGGYEQYF,TGTGCCAGCAGTCCGCAATCGACTAGCGGGGGCTACGAGCAGTACTTC
TRBJ1-2,TRBV7-2,many,-,CASSLVLRGNYGYTF,TGTGCCAGCAGCTTAGTCCTCAGGGGTAACTATGGCTACACCTTC
TRBJ2-5,TRBV20-1,many,TRBD2,CSATMITSGQETQYF,TGCAGTGCTACCATGATTACTAGCGGCCAAGAGACCCAGTACTTC
TRBJ2-1,TRBV18,many,TRBD2,CASSPLGTSGSYNEQFF,TGTGCCAGCTCACCCCTAGGGACTAGCGGGAGCTACAATGAGCAGTTCTTC
TRBJ1-5,TRBV20-1,many,-,CSARGLGGRYQPQHF,TGCAGTGCTAGGGGGCTCGGGGGGAGATATCAGCCCCAGCATTTT
TRBJ2-3,TRBV7-2,many,-,CASSFSGHTDTQYF,TGTGCCAGCAGCTTCAGCGGGCACACAGATACGCAGTATTTT
TRBJ2-5,TRBV15,many,TRBD1,CATSREGGTGDGETQYF,TGTGCCACCAGCAGAGAGGGAGGGACAGGGGACGGAGAGACCCAGTACTTC
TRBJ2-1,TRBV12-3/TRBV12-4,many,TRBD2,CASRPGLAFNEQFF,TGTGCCAGCAGGCCGGGACTAGCGTTCAATGAGCAGTTCTTC
TRBJ2-3,TRBV7-9,many,-,CAYDTDTQYF,TGTGCCTACGACACAGATACGCAGTATTTT
TRBJ2-2,TRBV27,many,TRBD2,CASKWGRASGELFF,TGTGCCAGCAAGTGGGGGAGGGCCTCCGGGGAGCTGTTTTTT
TRBJ1-2,TRBV28,many,-,CASSLSPVGYGYTF,TGTGCCAGCAGTTTATCCCCGGTTGGGTATGGCTACACCTTC
TRBJ2-7,TRBV7-8,many,TRBD1,CASSQRPPIPRQGSYEQYF,TGTGCCAGCAGCCAACGACCCCCGATCCCGAGACAGGGCTCCTACGAGCAGTACTTC
TRBJ2-3,TRBV10-3,many,TRBD2,CAIKAGTSGTDTQYF,TGTGCCATCAAAGCAGGGACTAGCGGCACAGATACGCAGTATTTT
TRBJ1-5,TRBV29-1,many,TRBD1,CSVRQGSNQPQHF,TGCAGCGTTCGACAGGGAAGCAATCAGCCCCAGCATTTT
TRBJ2-1,TRBV20-1,-,TRBD2,CSARGTSGVYNEQFF,TGCAGTGCTAGGGGGACTAGCGGGGTCTACAATGAGCAGTTCTTC
TRBJ1-2,TRBV4-3,-,-,CASSQAGTDPTNYGYTF,TGCGCCAGCAGCCAAGCCGGGACTGACCCTACTAACTATGGCTACACCTTC
TRBJ2-7,TRBV4-3,many,-,CASSQDQGLGYEQYF,TGCGCCAGCAGCCAAGATCAGGGGTTAGGATACGAGCAGTACTTC
TRBJ2-1,TRBV2,many,TRBD1,CASSLRDRYYNEQFF,TGTGCCAGCAGTCTCCGGGACAGATATTACAATGAGCAGTTCTTC